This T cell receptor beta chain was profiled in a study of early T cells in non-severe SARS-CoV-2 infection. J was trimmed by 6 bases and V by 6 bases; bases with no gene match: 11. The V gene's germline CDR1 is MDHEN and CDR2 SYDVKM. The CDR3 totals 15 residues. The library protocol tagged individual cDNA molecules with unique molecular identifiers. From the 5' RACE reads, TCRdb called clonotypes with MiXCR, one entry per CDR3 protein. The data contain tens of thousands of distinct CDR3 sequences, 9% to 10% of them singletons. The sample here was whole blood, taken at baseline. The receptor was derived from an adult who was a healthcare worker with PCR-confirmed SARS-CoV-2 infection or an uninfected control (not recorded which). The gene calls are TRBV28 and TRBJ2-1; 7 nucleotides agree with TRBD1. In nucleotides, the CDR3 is TGTGCCAGCAGCCCCCTACGGGGACAGAGCAATGAGCAGTTCTTC. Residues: CASSPLRGQSNEQFF.